Listed below are T cell receptor beta chains from one sample, sequenced in a study of blood T cell repertoires in COVID-19. TCRdb's table, derived via immunoSEQ multiplex PCR, lists solely in-frame clones and lacks some. The sample contains some 200,000 clones, around nine tenths of which appear only once. Sequencing used peripheral blood. The receptors stem from a woman aged 18-29 years who had recovered from COVID-19. CDR3s include the opening cysteine and the closing phenylalanine or tryptophan.

>TRBJ1-2|TRBV14
CASSQDKGGYGYTF
>TRBJ2-1|TRBV10-3
CATIAGTYNEQFF
>TRBJ2-7|TRBV7-9
CASSSGTGVEQYF
>TRBJ1-1|TRBV20-1
CSASIAGVLNTEAFF
>TRBJ1-3|TRBV7-6
CATRGGVAGNTIYF
>TRBJ1-2|TRBV9
CASSVLVSGSRGYTF
>TRBJ2-7|TRBV7-2
CASSPATSGAYEQYF
>TRBJ2-2|TRBV10-3
CAISERRDTGELFF
>TRBJ2-2|TRBV4-3
CASSPQTGLTGELFF
>TRBJ2-3|TRBV7-3
CASSLLAGSTDTQYF
>TRBJ2-1|TRBV7-8
CASSAREGIDEQFF
>TRBJ1-6|TRBV4-3
CASSQEGGLLHF
>TRBJ1-5|TRBV27
CASSSGQGNQPQHF
>TRBJ2-6|TRBV7-3
CASSLGVSGANVLTF
>TRBJ2-3|TRBV19
CASSTPGTYTQYF
>TRBJ2-3|TRBV29-1
CSVGLAGPDTQYF
>TRBJ2-1|TRBV2
CASSAPGQNIDNEQFF
>TRBJ2-1|TRBV2
CASSERLAGPENEQFF
>TRBJ1-5|TRBV30
CAWSKGGGQPQHF
>TRBJ1-2|TRBV18
CASSPSQASGYTF
>TRBJ2-1|TRBV5-1
CASSLGQTNEQFF
>TRBJ1-4|TRBV7-9
CASSLLKDSNEKLFF
>TRBJ1-6|TRBV6-6
CASGLLSYNSPLHF
>TRBJ1-2|TRBV27
CASNKYGQCDTF
>TRBJ2-1|TRBV7-3
CASSLTSSGNEQFF
>TRBJ1-1|TRBV29-1
CSEEQGGTEAFF
>TRBJ2-4|TRBV5-5
CASSPSGDIQYF
>TRBJ2-3|TRBV5-1
CASSSAGRTDTQYF
>TRBJ2-3|TRBV9
CASSVAPGSGGTDTQYF
>TRBJ2-2|TRBV5-4
CASSFKQVKFTGELFF
>TRBJ1-1|TRBV15
CATSHPLTGSTEAFF
>TRBJ2-2|TRBV9
CASSVSGELFF
>TRBJ1-4|TRBV5-1
CASSVRGTGVEKLFF
>TRBJ2-1|TRBV9
CASSGKRGGTSYNEQFF
>TRBJ2-1|TRBV4-3
CASSLQGTNLNEQFF
>TRBJ1-2|TRBV9
CASSVDTKGYGYTF
>TRBJ1-1|TRBV9
CASSTRALNTEAFF
>TRBJ2-2|TRBV4-3
CASSQDRDWTGELFF
>TRBJ2-1|TRBV6-5
CASRSGNEQFF
>TRBJ1-1|TRBV11-2
CASSPDRGQSFF
>TRBJ1-3|TRBV19
CASARDRGPGNTIYF
>TRBJ2-3|TRBV21-1
CASSKETESTDTQYF
>TRBJ1-2|TRBV6-5
CATRRPWGYTF